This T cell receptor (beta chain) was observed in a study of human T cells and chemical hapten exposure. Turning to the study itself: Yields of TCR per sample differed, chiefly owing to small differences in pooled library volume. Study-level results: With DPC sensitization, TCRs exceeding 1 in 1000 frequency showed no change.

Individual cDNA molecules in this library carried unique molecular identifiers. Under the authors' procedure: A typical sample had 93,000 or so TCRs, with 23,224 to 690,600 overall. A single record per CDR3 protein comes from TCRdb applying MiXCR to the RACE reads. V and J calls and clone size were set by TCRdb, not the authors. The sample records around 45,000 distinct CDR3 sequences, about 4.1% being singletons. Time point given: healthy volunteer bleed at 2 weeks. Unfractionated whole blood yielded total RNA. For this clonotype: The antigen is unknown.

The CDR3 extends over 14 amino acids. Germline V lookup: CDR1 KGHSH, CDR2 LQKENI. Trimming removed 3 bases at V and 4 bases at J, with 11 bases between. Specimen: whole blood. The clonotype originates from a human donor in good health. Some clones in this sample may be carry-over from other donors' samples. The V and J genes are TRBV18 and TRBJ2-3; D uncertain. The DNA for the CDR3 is TGTGCCAGCTCACCGAACAGACTTGCAGATACGCAGTATTTT. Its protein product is CASSPNRLADTQYF. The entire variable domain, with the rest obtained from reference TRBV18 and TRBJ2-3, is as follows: NAGVMQNPRHLVRRRGQEARLRCSPMKGHSHVYWYRQLPEEGLKFMVYLQKENIIDESGMPKERFSAEFPKEGPSILRIQQVVRGDSAAYFCASSPNRLADTQYFGPGTRLTVL.